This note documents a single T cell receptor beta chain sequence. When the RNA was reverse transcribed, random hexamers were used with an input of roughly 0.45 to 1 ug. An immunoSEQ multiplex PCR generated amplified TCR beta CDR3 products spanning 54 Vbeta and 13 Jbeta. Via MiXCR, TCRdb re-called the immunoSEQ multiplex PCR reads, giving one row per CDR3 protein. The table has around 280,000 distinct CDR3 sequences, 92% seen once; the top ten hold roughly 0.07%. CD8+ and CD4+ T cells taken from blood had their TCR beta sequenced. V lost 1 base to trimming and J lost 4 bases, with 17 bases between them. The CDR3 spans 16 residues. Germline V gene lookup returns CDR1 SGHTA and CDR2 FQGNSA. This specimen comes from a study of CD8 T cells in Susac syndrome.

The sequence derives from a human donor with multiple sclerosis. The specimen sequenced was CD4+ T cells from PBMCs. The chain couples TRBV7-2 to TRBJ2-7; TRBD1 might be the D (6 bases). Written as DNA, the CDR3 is TGTGCCAGCAGCTTAGGAACTACAGGGACGGGGTACGAGCAGTACTTC. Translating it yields CASSLGTTGTGYEQYF.